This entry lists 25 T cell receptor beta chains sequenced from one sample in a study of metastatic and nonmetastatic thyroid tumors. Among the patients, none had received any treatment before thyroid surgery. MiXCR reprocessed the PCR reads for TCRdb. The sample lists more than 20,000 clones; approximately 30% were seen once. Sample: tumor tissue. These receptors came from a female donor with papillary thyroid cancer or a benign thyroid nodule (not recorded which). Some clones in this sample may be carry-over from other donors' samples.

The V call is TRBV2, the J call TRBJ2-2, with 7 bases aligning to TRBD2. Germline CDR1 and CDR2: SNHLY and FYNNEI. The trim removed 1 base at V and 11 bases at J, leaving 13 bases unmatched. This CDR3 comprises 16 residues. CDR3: CASSEGRGGNTCELFF. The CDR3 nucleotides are TGTGCCAGCAGTGAAGGGCGCGGGGGAAACACCTGTGAGCTGTTTTTT.

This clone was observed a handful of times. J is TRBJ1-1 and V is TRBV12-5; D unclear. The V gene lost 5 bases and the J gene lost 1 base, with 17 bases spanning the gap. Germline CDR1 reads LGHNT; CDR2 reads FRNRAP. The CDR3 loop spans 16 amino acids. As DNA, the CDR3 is TGTGCTAGTGGTCCCCCCGGTGTGAACCCGAACACTGAAGCTTTCTTT. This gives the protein CASGPPGVNPNTEAFF.

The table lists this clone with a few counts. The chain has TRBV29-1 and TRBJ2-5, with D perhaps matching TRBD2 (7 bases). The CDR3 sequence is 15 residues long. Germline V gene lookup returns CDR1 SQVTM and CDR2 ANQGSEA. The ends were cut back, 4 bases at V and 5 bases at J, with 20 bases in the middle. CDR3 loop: CSVVGGQGWSETQYF. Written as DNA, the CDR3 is TGCAGCGTTGTGGGGGGGCAGGGATGGTCGGAGACCCAGTACTTC.

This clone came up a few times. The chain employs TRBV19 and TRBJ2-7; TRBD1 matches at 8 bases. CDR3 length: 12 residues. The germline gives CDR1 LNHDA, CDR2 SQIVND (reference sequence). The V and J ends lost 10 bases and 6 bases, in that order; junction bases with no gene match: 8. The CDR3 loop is CATGTGDLEQYF. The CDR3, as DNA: TGTGCCACCGGGACAGGTGATCTCGAGCAGTACTTC.

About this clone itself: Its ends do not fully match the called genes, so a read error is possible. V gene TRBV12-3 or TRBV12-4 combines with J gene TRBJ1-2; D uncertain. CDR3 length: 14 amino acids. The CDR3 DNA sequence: TGTGCCAGCAGTCGGTACAGAGCTAACTATTGCTACACCTTC. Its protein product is CASSRYRANYCYTF.

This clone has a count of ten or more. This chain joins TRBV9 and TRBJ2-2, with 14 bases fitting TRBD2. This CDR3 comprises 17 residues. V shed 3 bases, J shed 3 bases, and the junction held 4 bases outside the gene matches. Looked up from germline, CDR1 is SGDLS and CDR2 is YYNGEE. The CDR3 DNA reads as TGTGCCAGCAGCGAGGGACTAGCGGGGGAGCACACCGGGGAGCTGTTTTTT. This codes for CASSEGLAGEHTGELFF.

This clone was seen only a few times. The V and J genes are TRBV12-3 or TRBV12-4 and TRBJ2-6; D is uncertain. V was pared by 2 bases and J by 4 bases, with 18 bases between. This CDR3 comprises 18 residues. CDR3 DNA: TGTGCCAGCAGTTTAAGCTTGTGGGTATTGAGGGGGGCCAACGTCCTGACTTTC. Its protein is CASSLSLWVLRGANVLTF.

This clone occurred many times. CDR3 protein: CSARRGGEDTEAFF. The DNA for the CDR3 is TGCAGCGCCCGAAGGGGGGGGGAGGACACTGAAGCTTTCTTT. The rearrangement uses TRBV29-1 and TRBJ1-1; the D gene is possibly TRBD1 (6 bases). The ends were cut back, 7 bases at V and 3 bases at J, with 18 bases in the middle. The CDR3 has 14 residues. Germline assignment: CDR1 SQVTM and CDR2 ANQGSEA.

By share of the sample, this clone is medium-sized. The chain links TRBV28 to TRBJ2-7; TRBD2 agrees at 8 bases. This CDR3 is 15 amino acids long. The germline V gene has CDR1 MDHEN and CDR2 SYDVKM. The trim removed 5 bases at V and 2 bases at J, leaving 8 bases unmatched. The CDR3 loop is CASSPPGGATYEQYF. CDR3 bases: TGTGCCAGCAGTCCGCCGGGGGGGGCAACCTACGAGCAGTACTTC. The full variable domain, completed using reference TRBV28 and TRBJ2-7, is DVKVTQSSRYLVKRTGEKVFLECVQDMDHENMFWYRQDPGLGLRLIYFSYDVKMKEKGDIPEGYSVSREKKERFSLILESASTNQTSMYLCASSPPGGATYEQYFGPGTRLTVT.

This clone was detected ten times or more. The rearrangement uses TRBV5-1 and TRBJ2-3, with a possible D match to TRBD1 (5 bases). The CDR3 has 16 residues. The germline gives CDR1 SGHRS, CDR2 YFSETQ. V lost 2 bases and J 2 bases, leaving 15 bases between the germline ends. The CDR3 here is CASSFSIDRNTDTQYF. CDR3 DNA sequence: TGCGCCAGCAGCTTTTCGATCGACAGAAACACAGATACGCAGTATTTT.

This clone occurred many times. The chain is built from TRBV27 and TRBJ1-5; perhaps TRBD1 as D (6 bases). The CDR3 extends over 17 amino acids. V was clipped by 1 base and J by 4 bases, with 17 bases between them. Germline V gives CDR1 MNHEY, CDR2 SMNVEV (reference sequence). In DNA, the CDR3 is TGTGCCAGCAGTTTATTCTTCGCAGGGGAGGGGAATCAGCCCCAGCATTTT. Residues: CASSLFFAGEGNQPQHF.

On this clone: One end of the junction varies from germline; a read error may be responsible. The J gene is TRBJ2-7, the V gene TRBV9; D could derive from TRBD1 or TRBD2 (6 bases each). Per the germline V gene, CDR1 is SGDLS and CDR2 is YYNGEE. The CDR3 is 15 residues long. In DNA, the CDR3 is TGTGCCAGCAGTGTAGCGTCGGGGGCACCTTACGAGCAGTACTTC. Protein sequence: CASSVASGAPYEQYF. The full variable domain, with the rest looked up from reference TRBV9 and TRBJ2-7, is DSGVTQTPKHLITATGQRVTLRCSPRSGDLSVYWYQQSLDQGLQFLIQYYNGEERAKGNILERFSAQQFPDLHSELNLSSLELGDSALYFCASSVASGAPYEQYFGPGTRLTVT.

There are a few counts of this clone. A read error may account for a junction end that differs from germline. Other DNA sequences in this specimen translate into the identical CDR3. The CDR3 DNA sequence: TGTGCCAGCAGATCCGGGACTAGCGGGGGCCCGCTGTTAGATACACAGTATTTT. Amino acid sequence: CASRSGTSGGPLLDTQYF. The genes are TRBV12-3 or TRBV12-4 and TRBJ2-3; 14 bases map to TRBD2. The CDR3 totals 18 residues.

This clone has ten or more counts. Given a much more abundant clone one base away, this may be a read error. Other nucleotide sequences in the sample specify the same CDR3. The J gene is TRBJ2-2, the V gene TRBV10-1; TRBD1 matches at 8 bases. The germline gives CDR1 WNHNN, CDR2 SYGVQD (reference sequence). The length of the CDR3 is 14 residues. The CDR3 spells CASSTGQGTGELFF. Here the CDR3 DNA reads TGCGCCAGCAGTACAGGACAGGGAACCGGGGAGCTGTTCTTT.

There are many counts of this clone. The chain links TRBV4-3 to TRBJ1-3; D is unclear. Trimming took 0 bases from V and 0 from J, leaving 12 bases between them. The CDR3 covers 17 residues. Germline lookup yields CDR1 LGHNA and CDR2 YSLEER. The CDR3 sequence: CASSQDLGPSSGNTIYF. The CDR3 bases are TGCGCCAGCAGCCAAGATTTAGGGCCTAGCTCTGGAAACACCATATATTTT.

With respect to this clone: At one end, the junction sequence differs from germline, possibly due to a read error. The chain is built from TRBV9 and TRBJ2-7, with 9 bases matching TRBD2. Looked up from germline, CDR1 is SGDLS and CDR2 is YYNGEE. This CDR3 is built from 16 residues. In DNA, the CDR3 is TGTGCCAGCATCGTAAGGGGTAGCGGGGGCTCCTACGAGCAGTACTTC. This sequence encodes CASIVRGSGGSYEQYF. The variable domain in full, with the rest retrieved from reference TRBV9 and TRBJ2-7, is DSGVTQTPKHLITATGQRVTLRCSPRSGDLSVYWYQQSLDQGLQFLIQYYNGEERAKGNILERFSAQQFPDLHSELNLSSLELGDSALYFCASIVRGSGGSYEQYFGPGTRLTVT.

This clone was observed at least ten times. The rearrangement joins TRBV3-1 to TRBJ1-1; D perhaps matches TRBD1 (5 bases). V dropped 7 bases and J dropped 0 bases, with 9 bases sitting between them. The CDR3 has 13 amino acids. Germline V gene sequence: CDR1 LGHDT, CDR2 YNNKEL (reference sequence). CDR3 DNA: TGTGCCAGCAACCAGGGCTTGAACACTGAAGCTTTCTTT. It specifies CASNQGLNTEAFF.

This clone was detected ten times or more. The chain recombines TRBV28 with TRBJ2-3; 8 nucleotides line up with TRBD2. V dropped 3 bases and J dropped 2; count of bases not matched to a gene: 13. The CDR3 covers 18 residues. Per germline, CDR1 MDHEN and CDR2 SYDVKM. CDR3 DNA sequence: TGTGCCAGCAGTTTGTGGTCGGGACTAGTGATAACCACAGATACGCAGTATTTT. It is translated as CASSLWSGLVITTDTQYF.

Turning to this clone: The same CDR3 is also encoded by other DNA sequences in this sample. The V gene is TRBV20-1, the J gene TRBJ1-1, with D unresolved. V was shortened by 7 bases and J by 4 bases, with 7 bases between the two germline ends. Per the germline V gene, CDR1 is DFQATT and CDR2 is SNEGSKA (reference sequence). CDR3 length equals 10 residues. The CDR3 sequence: CSVDVTEAFF. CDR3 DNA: TGCAGTGTTGATGTCACTGAAGCTTTCTTT.

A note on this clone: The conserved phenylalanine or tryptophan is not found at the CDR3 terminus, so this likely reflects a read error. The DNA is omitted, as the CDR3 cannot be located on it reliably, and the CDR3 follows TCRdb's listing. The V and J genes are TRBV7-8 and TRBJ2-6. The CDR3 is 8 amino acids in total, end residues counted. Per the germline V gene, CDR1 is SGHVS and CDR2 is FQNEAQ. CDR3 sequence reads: CASSSGLA.

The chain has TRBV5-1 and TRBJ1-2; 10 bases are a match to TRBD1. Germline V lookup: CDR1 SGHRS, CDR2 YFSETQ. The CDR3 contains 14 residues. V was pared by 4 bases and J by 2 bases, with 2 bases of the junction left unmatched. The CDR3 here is CASSKGQGNYGYTF. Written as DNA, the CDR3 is TGCGCCAGCAGCAAGGGACAGGGGAACTATGGCTACACCTTC.

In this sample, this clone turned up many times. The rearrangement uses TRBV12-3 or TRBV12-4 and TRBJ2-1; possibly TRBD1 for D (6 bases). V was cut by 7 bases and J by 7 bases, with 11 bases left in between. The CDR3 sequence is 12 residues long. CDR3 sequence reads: CASTRGQNEQFF. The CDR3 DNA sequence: TGTGCCAGCACGAGGGGACAAAATGAGCAGTTCTTC.

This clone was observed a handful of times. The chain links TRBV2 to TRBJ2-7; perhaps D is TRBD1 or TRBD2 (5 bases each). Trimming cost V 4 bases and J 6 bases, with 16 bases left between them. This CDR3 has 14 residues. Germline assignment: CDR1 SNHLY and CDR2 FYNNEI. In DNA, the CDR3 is TGTGCCAGCAGTGGGGGCATGGTTGGAGGCGAGCAGTACTTC. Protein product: CASSGGMVGGEQYF.

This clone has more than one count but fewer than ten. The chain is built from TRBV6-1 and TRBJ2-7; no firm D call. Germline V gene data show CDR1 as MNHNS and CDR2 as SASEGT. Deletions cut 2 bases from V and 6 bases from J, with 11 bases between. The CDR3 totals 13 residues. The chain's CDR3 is CASSESGLCEQYF. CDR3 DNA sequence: TGTGCCAGCAGTGAATCTGGTCTTTGCGAGCAGTACTTC.

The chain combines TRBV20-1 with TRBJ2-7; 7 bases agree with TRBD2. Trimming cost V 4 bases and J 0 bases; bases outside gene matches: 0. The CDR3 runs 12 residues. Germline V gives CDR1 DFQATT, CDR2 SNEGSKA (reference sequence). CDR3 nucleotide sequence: TGCAGTGCTACGGGGGGCTCCTACGAGCAGTACTTC. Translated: CSATGGSYEQYF.